These 11 T cell receptor beta chains came from one sample sequenced in a study of shared clonotypes between healthy human individuals. Assay used: immunoSEQ multiplex PCR; TCRdb lists only in-frame clones, some missing. The table lists about 2.4 million clones, more than 85% of them singletons, with about 0.34% in the top ten. Sequenced: naive CD4+ T cells from PBMCs. The sample's subset: CD45RA+ positively selected. The receptors were gathered from a man aged 18 to 30 in good health. Some clones in this sample may be carry-over from other donors' samples.

This chain links TRBV10-3 with TRBJ1-4; D gene ambiguous. V was pared by 2 bases and J by 17 bases, with 18 bases between. CDR1 ENHRY and CDR2 SYGVKD come from the germline V gene. The CDR3 length is 13 residues. DNA for the CDR3: TGTGCCATCAGTGAGGCAGCCCTGTTCGCCCTTTTTTTT. Its translation is CAISEAALFALFF.

This chain connects TRBV9 to TRBJ1-4, with 9 bases matching TRBD1. This CDR3 contains 19 residues. Losses at the gene ends were 0 bases for V and 3 bases for J; bases not matched to a gene: 12. Per germline, CDR1 SGDLS and CDR2 YYNGEE. The CDR3 DNA reads as TGTGCCAGCAGCGTAGCCCCGGGACAGGGAATTTCGGCTAATGAAAAACTGTTTTTT. Translation: CASSVAPGQGISANEKLFF. The full variable domain, its missing parts supplied by reference TRBV9 and TRBJ1-4, is DSGVTQTPKHLITATGQRVTLRCSPRSGDLSVYWYQQSLDQGLQFLIQYYNGEERAKGNILERFSAQQFPDLHSELNLSSLELGDSALYFCASSVAPGQGISANEKLFFGSGTQLSVL.

J is TRBJ2-7 and V is TRBV2; D gene uncertain. Trimming removed 7 bases from V and 2 bases from J, with 12 bases in between. The CDR3 has 13 residues. The germline CDR1 and CDR2 sequences are SNHLY and FYNNEI. CDR3 amino acids: CASIEVVPYEQYF. CDR3 sequence (DNA): TGTGCCAGCATAGAGGTAGTCCCCTACGAGCAGTACTTC.

This chain links TRBV7-2 with TRBJ2-1, with D possibly being TRBD1 or TRBD2 (5 bases each). The CDR3 is 16 amino acids. Germline CDR1 SGHTA, CDR2 FQGNSA. The V gene lost 6 bases and the J gene lost 0 bases, with 15 bases spanning the gap. In nucleotides, the CDR3 is TGTGCCAGCAGGATTGAGAAGGGGAGCTCCTACAATGAGCAGTTCTTC. Its translation is CASRIEKGSSYNEQFF.

The chain joins TRBV7-8 to TRBJ2-5, with 7 nucleotides matching TRBD2. Germline V CDR1 and CDR2: SGHVS, FQNEAQ. The V and J ends lost 5 bases and 1 base, in that order; junction bases with no gene match: 7. The CDR3 is made up of 15 amino acids. The CDR3 is CASSLNSGTQETQYF. In DNA, the CDR3 is TGTGCCAGCAGCCTAAACAGCGGGACCCAAGAGACCCAGTACTTC.

V and J are TRBV5-6 and TRBJ2-2, with D perhaps matching TRBD2 (6 bases). With 2 bases removed from V and 3 bases from J, the gap between germline ends came to 8 bases. The CDR3 is made up of 14 amino acids. Germline assignment: CDR1 SGHDT and CDR2 YYEEEE. For the CDR3, the DNA is TGTGCCAGCAGCTTTAGGAGGGACACCGGGGAGCTGTTTTTT. Its protein is CASSFRRDTGELFF.

The chain employs TRBV28 and TRBJ1-2, with 10 nucleotides matching TRBD1. The CDR3 totals 16 residues. V lost 10 bases to trimming and J lost 8 bases; unmatched junction nucleotides: 19. CDR1 MDHEN and CDR2 SYDVKM come from the germline V gene. CDR3 in amino acids: CATIPTSTGGFRGYTF. CDR3 DNA sequence: TGTGCCACCATCCCCACCTCGACAGGGGGCTTCAGGGGCTACACCTTC.

The chain links TRBV7-9 to TRBJ2-7; TRBD2 might be the D (5 bases). The CDR3 runs 14 residues. With 5 bases removed from V and 1 base from J, the gap between germline ends came to 12 bases. CDR1 and CDR2 from the germline V gene are SEHNR and FQNEAQ (reference sequence). The CDR3 spells CASSTLGGSYEQYF. The DNA for the CDR3 is TGTGCCAGCAGCACCCTAGGCGGGTCCTACGAGCAGTACTTC.

V and J are TRBV19 and TRBJ1-2; perhaps TRBD1 as D (5 bases). The CDR3 is 12 residues long. V was clipped by 5 bases and J by 8 bases, with 12 bases between them. Germline lookup yields CDR1 LNHDA and CDR2 SQIVND (reference sequence). The chain's CDR3 is CASSVRDGGYTF. In DNA, the CDR3 is TGTGCCAGTAGTGTCAGGGATGGCGGCTACACCTTC.

Regarding this clone: Other DNA sequences in the same sample also yield this CDR3. V usage is TRBV19 and J usage is TRBJ2-1, with TRBD2 identical over 12 bases. The CDR3 covers 16 residues. J gave up 2 bases and V 3 bases, and 2 bases lay outside the gene matches. Germline V gives CDR1 LNHDA, CDR2 SQIVND (reference sequence). The CDR3 DNA reads TGTGCCAGTAGTATTCTAGCGGGAGGGCCCTACAATGAGCAGTTCTTC. Translating it yields CASSILAGGPYNEQFF.

For this clone: Distinct nucleotide sequences in the sample also encode this CDR3. The rearrangement joins TRBV5-1 to TRBJ2-2, with unresolved D. V was trimmed by 2 bases and J by 0 bases, leaving 8 bases between them. The CDR3 has 15 amino acids. Per the germline V gene, CDR1 is SGHRS and CDR2 is YFSETQ. The CDR3 DNA reads TGCGCCAGCAGCTTCGGCACCGCGAACACCGGGGAGCTGTTTTTT. Translating it yields CASSFGTANTGELFF.